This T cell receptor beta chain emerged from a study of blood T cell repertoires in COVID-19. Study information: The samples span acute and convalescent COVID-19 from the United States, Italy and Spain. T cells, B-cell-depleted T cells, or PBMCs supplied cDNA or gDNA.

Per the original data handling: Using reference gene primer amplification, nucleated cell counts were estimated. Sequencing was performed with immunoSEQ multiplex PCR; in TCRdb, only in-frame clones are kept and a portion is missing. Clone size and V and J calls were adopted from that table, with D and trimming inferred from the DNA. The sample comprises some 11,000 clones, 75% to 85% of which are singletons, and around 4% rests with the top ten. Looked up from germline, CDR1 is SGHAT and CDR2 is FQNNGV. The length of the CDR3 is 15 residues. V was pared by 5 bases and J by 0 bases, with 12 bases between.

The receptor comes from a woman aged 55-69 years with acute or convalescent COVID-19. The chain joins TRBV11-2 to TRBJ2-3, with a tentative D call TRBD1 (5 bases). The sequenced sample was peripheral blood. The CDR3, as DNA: TGTGCCAGCAGCAGTCCCGCAGGGAGCACAGATACGCAGTATTTT. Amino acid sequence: CASSSPAGSTDTQYF.